Sequencing of this TCR beta chain was carried out in a study of CD8 T cells in ankylosing spondylitis. This clonotype has a count of ten or more. Its antigen is undetermined. Whole-study findings and limits: Matched synovial fluid from ankylosing spondylitis patients was reported to be enriched for disease-linked clones. Within peripheral blood, clones linked to disease were CD8+ and relatively rare. Seemingly characteristic of ankylosing spondylitis blood was a TCR beta motif consisting of about 8 highly homologous variants.

Preparation of TCR beta libraries was done by quantitative 5'-RACE with molecular barcodes. TCRdb processed the 5' RACE reads anew with MiXCR; each CDR3 protein has one entry. The sample records about 800,000 distinct CDR3 sequences, around 11% being singletons. Germline loops: CDR1 DFQATT, CDR2 SNEGSKA (reference sequence). Deletions cut 6 bases from V and 2 bases from J, with 10 bases between. This CDR3 is built from 12 residues. Sequenced material: blood, either unsorted or a sorted T cell fraction (not recorded which). The TCR was taken from a male donor with ankylosing spondylitis. The gene calls are TRBV20-1 and TRBJ2-5; D unresolved. In DNA, the CDR3 is TGCAGTGCACAACGTCGGCAAGAGACCCAGTACTTC. Amino acid sequence: CSAQRRQETQYF.